This TCR beta chain was observed in a study of cytomegalovirus exposure and HLA in healthy donors. Vbeta (60) and Jbeta (13) primers were used in the PCR. The protocol was immunoSEQ multiplex PCR, while the TCRdb copy is restricted to in-frame clones and leaves out a portion. Of 58,000 or so clones detected, about 75% appear once; the ten largest clones hold around 25%. The donors gave bone marrow, and they were healthy. Germline values: CDR1 LNHDA, CDR2 SQIVND (reference sequence). The CDR3 runs to 13 residues. V was pared by 0 bases and J by 8 bases, with 10 bases between. Points from the study as a whole: Later, an analysis found that common viral pathogens appeared to be linked with several of the most significant clusters.

About this clone: Antigen: not known.

Sample: PBMCs. This rearrangement joins TRBV19 to TRBJ1-2; D is unresolved. The source of this sequence is a woman between 35 and 50 years old in good health and CMV-seropositive. The CDR3 is CASSIETFGGYTF. CDR3 nucleotide sequence: TGTGCCAGTAGTATAGAGACATTTGGGGGCTACACCTTC.